What follows describes a single T cell receptor (beta chain). The target antigen is unknown. Assay used: immunoSEQ multiplex PCR; TCRdb lists only in-frame clones, some missing. This sample has 950,000 to 1,300,000 clones; 70% to 80% occur once, and the top ten carry 1.5%. This entry comes from a study of shared clonotypes between healthy human individuals. The study, taken as a whole, reports: In this cohort, only blood was sampled, and tissue repertoires likely differ.

CDR3 length: 16 amino acids. In germline, CDR1 is MNHNS, CDR2 SASEGT. The junction had 12 bases not matched to a gene; V was cut back by 1 base and J by 8 bases. The chain has TRBV6-1 and TRBJ1-2; 8 bases are a match to TRBD1. The receptor comes from a man between 18 and 35 years old in good health. Sequenced input: memory CD4+ T cells sorted from blood. Subset: CD45RA-negative fraction. The CDR3 bases are TGTGCCAGCAGTGAAGACATCACAGGGGGTTCAAGGGGCTACACCTTC. This translates into CASSEDITGGSRGYTF.